The rows below give T cell receptor beta chains drawn from one sample of a study of Ad26.COV2.S vaccination and SARS-CoV-2 variants. Some clones are missing from TCRdb's copy, which holds only in-frame ones; the method was immunoSEQ multiplex PCR. The sample records a few hundred thousand clones, roughly 86% being singletons. The sequencing here drew on peripheral blood, taken in a trial of Ad26.COV2.S vaccine versus placebo. The receptors originated from a person aged 18-60 years who received the Ad26.COV2.S COVID-19 vaccine or a placebo. Both conserved end residues are part of each CDR3. D genes are given only for firm matches. Expanded clones are given a class, and other clones once, few, many or no size at all.

J gene	clone size	D gene	CDR3 length	V gene	CDR3 protein	CDR3 DNA
TRBJ1-3	NA	TRBD1	15	TRBV5-6	CASSLQGVSGNTIYF	TGTGCCAGCAGTCTACAGGGGGTATCTGGAAACACCATATATTTT
TRBJ1-1	NA	NA	15	TRBV6-1	CASSEFLQMNTEAFF	TGTGCCAGCAGTGAATTCCTCCAAATGAACACTGAAGCTTTCTTT
TRBJ2-1	NA	NA	15	TRBV13	CASSKTGNSMHEQFF	TGTGCCAGCAGCAAAACCGGGAATTCGATGCATGAGCAGTTCTTC
TRBJ2-6	NA	NA	16	TRBV19	CASCLGFSSGANVLTF	TGTGCCAGCTGCCTCGGCTTTTCCTCTGGGGCCAACGTCCTGACTTTC
TRBJ2-1	NA	TRBD2	15	TRBV2	CASTRGTSDTGEQFF	TGTGCCAGCACTCGCGGTACTAGCGATACCGGTGAGCAGTTCTTC
TRBJ1-1	NA	NA	11	TRBV18	CASSPNTEAFF	TGTGCCAGCTCCCCGAACACTGAAGCTTTCTTT
TRBJ1-5	NA	NA	15	TRBV18	CASSPGAGSNQPQHF	TGTGCCAGCTCACCGGGGGCAGGGAGCAATCAGCCCCAGCATTTT
TRBJ2-1	NA	NA	15	TRBV18	CASSPWRLDSNEQFF	TGTGCCAGCTCACCATGGCGATTAGACTCCAATGAGCAGTTCTTC
TRBJ1-5	NA	NA	15	TRBV9	CASSVGGLSNQPQHF	TGTGCCAGCAGCGTAGGAGGGCTTAGCAATCAGCCCCAGCATTTT
TRBJ1-5	NA	NA	15	TRBV16	CASSRFDSRNQPQHF	TGTGCCAGCAGCCGTTTCGACAGTCGCAATCAGCCCCAGCATTTT
TRBJ1-2	few	NA	13	TRBV9	CASRTGGTHGYTF	TGTGCCAGCAGGACGGGAGGGACCCATGGCTACACCTTC
TRBJ1-5	NA	NA	16	TRBV19	CATTPITGFSNQPQHF	TGTGCCACCACCCCGATCACAGGGTTCAGCAATCAGCCCCAGCATTTT
TRBJ1-6	NA	NA	14	TRBV28	CASSTTALGSPLHF	TGTGCCAGCAGCACGACAGCATTGGGTTCACCCCTCCACTTT
TRBJ1-3	NA	NA	16	TRBV18	CASSPPGEYSGNTIYF	TGTGCCAGCTCACCTCCAGGCGAGTACTCTGGAAACACCATATATTTT
TRBJ1-4	NA	NA	15	TRBV7-2	CASRRGGGPNEKLFF	TGTGCCAGCAGAAGGGGTGGGGGCCCTAATGAAAAACTGTTTTTT
TRBJ2-7	NA	NA	14	TRBV18	CASSPGAAGYEQYF	TGTGCCAGCTCACCAGGGGCAGCGGGCTACGAGCAGTACTTC
TRBJ2-1	NA	TRBD2	17	TRBV5-6	CASSKLAAASSYNEQFF	TGTGCCAGCAGCAAACTAGCGGCCGCTTCCTCCTACAATGAGCAGTTCTTC
TRBJ2-5	NA	NA	16	TRBV7-9	CASSLGYEQPQETQYF	TGTGCCAGCAGCTTAGGGTACGAACAGCCTCAAGAGACCCAGTACTTC
TRBJ1-2	NA	NA	13	TRBV5-1	CASSLGQRGGYTF	TGCGCCAGCAGCTTGGGACAGAGGGGTGGCTACACCTTC
TRBJ1-6	NA	TRBD1	15	TRBV6-2/TRBV6-3	CASSPGTGVSSPLHF	TGTGCCAGCAGCCCAGGGACAGGGGTTAGTTCACCCCTCCACTTT
TRBJ1-2	NA	TRBD1	15	TRBV7-2	CASSPSVGQSYGYTF	TGTGCCAGCAGCCCGAGCGTGGGACAGAGCTATGGCTACACCTTC
TRBJ1-3	NA	NA	15	TRBV4-3	CASSQKVQGQNTIYF	TGCGCCAGCAGCCAGAAAGTCCAGGGTCAAAACACCATATATTTT
TRBJ2-7	once	TRBD2	16	TRBV10-3	CAISESNSGRQYEQYF	TGTGCCATCAGTGAGTCGAATAGCGGGAGGCAGTACGAGCAGTACTTC
TRBJ2-3	NA	NA	13	TRBV9	CASSVGAADTQYF	TGTGCCAGCAGCGTTGGAGCGGCAGATACGCAGTATTTT
TRBJ1-5	NA	NA	15	TRBV6-1	CASSEYRVGAGPQHF	TGTGCCAGCAGTGAATACAGGGTGGGGGCCGGGCCCCAGCATTTT
TRBJ1-3	NA	NA	14	TRBV2	CASFRGPHGNTIYF	TGTGCCAGCTTCAGGGGCCCACATGGAAACACCATATATTTT
TRBJ2-1	NA	NA	18	TRBV5-6	CASSSKFVAGQTYNEQFF	TGTGCCAGCAGCTCGAAGTTTGTGGCGGGACAAACATACAATGAGCAGTTCTTC
TRBJ1-5	many	NA	13	TRBV2	CASSEARGHPQHF	TGTGCCAGCAGTGAAGCGCGGGGGCATCCCCAGCATTTT
TRBJ2-7	NA	NA	13	TRBV12-3/TRBV12-4	CASSLNRGGEQYF	TGTGCCAGCAGTTTAAATCGAGGCGGCGAGCAGTACTTC
TRBJ2-1	NA	TRBD2	18	TRBV7-2	CASSLALQLAGPLNEQFF	TGTGCCAGCAGCTTAGCCCTTCAACTAGCGGGTCCCCTGAATGAGCAGTTCTTC
TRBJ1-2	many	NA	13	TRBV27	CATCGGPCYGYTF	TGTGCCACCTGCGGGGGGCCTTGCTATGGCTACACCTTC
TRBJ1-2	NA	NA	15	TRBV6-5	CATTAGGLGEDGYTF	TGTGCCACCACTGCTGGGGGACTCGGGGAGGATGGCTACACCTTC
TRBJ2-1	NA	NA	14	TRBV7-9	CASSLSGRNNEQFF	TGTGCCAGCAGCTTAAGTGGCAGAAACAATGAGCAGTTCTTC
TRBJ1-1	NA	TRBD1	15	TRBV5-6	CASSRRTGGGTEAFF	TGTGCCAGCAGCCGTAGGACAGGGGGTGGCACTGAAGCTTTCTTT
TRBJ1-3	NA	NA	15	TRBV9	CASSVDSSSGNTIYF	TGTGCCAGCAGCGTGGACTCCAGCTCTGGAAACACCATATATTTT
TRBJ2-3	NA	TRBD1	16	TRBV24-1	CATSDSLGTGRDTQYF	TGTGCCACCAGTGATTCCCTCGGGACAGGGAGGGATACGCAGTATTTT
TRBJ2-7	NA	TRBD2	20	TRBV2	CASRRILRGLAGGASYEQYF	TGTGCCAGCAGGAGGATCTTAAGGGGACTAGCGGGGGGGGCGTCCTACGAGCAGTACTTC